Each of the 27 T cell receptor beta chains below was sequenced from the same sample in a study of tumor-infiltrating lymphocytes in localized non-small cell lung cancer. Profiled with immunoSEQ multiplex PCR; TCRdb holds only in-frame clones, not every one. In the table there are approximately 8,700 clones, 70% to 85% of which are singletons. Sequences were obtained from uninvolved lung tissue not adjacent to the tumor. All receptors come from a human donor with non-small cell lung cancer.

This chain joins TRBV27 and TRBJ2-2; tentative D call: TRBD2 (5 bases). Per germline, CDR1 MNHEY and CDR2 SMNVEV (reference sequence). The V gene lost 3 bases and the J gene lost 2 bases, with 10 bases spanning the gap. CDR3 length: 15 residues. The CDR3 spells CASSFRRVNTGELFF. In DNA, the CDR3 is TGTGCCAGCAGTTTTAGGCGGGTCAACACCGGGGAGCTGTTTTTT.

This clone qualifies as medium-sized. CDR3 nucleotide sequence: TGTGCCAGCAGTCCCTCAATCGAGCAGTACTTC. Amino acids: CASSPSIEQYF. The rearrangement uses TRBV6-4 and TRBJ2-7, with no clear D. Trimming cost V 5 bases and J 6 bases, with 8 bases left between them. From germline, CDR1 is MRHNA and CDR2 SNTAGT. This CDR3 comprises 11 residues.

The rearrangement joins TRBV27 to TRBJ2-1; the D gene is possibly TRBD2 (5 bases). CDR3 length: 12 residues. The V and J ends lost 5 bases and 10 bases respectively, with 12 bases between them. Looked up from germline, CDR1 is MNHEY and CDR2 is SMNVEV (reference sequence). CDR3 residues: CASSPRGLEQFF. In DNA, the CDR3 is TGTGCCAGCAGTCCCCGGGGATTGGAGCAGTTCTTC.

The chain is built from TRBV5-1 and TRBJ1-2, with 9 bases aligning to TRBD1. Germline V CDR1 and CDR2: SGHRS, YFSETQ. The CDR3 sequence is 14 residues long. V shed 5 bases and J 6 bases; nucleotides not matched to a gene: 8. The DNA for the CDR3 is TGCGCCAGCAGTTACAGGGGGCAAAGTGATGGCTACACCTTC. This encodes CASSYRGQSDGYTF.

The CDR3 region has the DNA TGCGCCAGCAGCGGGGGACAGGGAAATAATTCACCCCTCCACTTT. This gives the protein CASSGGQGNNSPLHF. The chain uses TRBV5-1 and TRBJ1-6; 9 nucleotides align to TRBD1. The CDR3 contains 15 residues. V lost 4 bases and J lost 5; bases outside the gene matches: 4. The V gene's germline CDR1 is SGHRS and CDR2 YFSETQ.

This sequence joins TRBV29-1 and TRBJ1-2, with no clear D. V lost 1 base and J 8 bases, leaving 8 bases between the germline ends. Germline V lookup: CDR1 SQVTM, CDR2 ANQGSEA. This CDR3 is 11 amino acids long. For the CDR3, the DNA is TGCAGCGTTGAAGGGGCGGGGGGCTACACCTTC. It codes for CSVEGAGGYTF. The full variable domain, rest sourced from reference TRBV29-1 and TRBJ1-2, is SAVISQKPSRDICQRGTSLTIQCQVDSQVTMMFWYRQQPGQSLTLIATANQGSEATYESGFVIDKFPISRPNLTFSTLTVSNMSPEDSSIYLCSVEGAGGYTFGSGTRLTVV.

The chain uses TRBV5-1 and TRBJ2-7; no firm D call. V gave up 2 bases and J gave up 5 bases, with 14 bases separating them. CDR1 SGHRS and CDR2 YFSETQ come from the germline V gene. CDR3 size: 14 residues. The CDR3 DNA reads as TGCGCCAGCAGCTTTGGCCCCTCGTCGGACGAGCAGTACTTC. Amino acids: CASSFGPSSDEQYF. The complete variable domain, with remaining parts taken from reference TRBV5-1 and TRBJ2-7, reads KAGVTQTPRYLIKTRGQQVTLSCSPISGHRSVSWYQQTPGQGLQFLFEYFSETQRNKGNFPGRFSGRQFSNSRSEMNVSTLELGDSALYLCASSFGPSSDEQYFGPGTRLTVT.

This clone has a single count. The chain recombines TRBV11-3 with TRBJ2-1; D perhaps matches TRBD2 (6 bases). Germline values: CDR1 SGHNT, CDR2 YENEEA. This CDR3 is built from 15 residues. Trimming took 1 base from V and 3 from J, leaving 10 bases between them. The DNA of the CDR3 is TGTGCCAGCAGCTTAGCGGGAGAGGTCTACAATGAGCAGTTCTTC. Translating gives CASSLAGEVYNEQFF.

The chain joins TRBV6-5 to TRBJ2-5; 7 bases match TRBD1. V gave up 1 base and J gave up 5 bases; unmatched junction bases: 7. From germline, CDR1 is MNHEY and CDR2 SVGAGI. The CDR3 runs to 15 residues. The CDR3 sequence: CASSYYRGFGETQYF. The CDR3, as DNA: TGTGCCAGCAGTTACTACAGGGGATTCGGGGAGACCCAGTACTTC.

The chain carries TRBV6-5 and TRBJ2-7; D unresolved. Germline V lookup: CDR1 MNHEY, CDR2 SVGAGI. The CDR3 has 15 amino acids. The V gene lost 2 bases and the J gene lost 5 bases, with 16 bases spanning the gap. In DNA, the CDR3 is TGTGCCAGCAGTTACCTCCGTGTAGGAATAGACGAGCAGTACTTC. Residues: CASSYLRVGIDEQYF.

The chain carries TRBV7-6 and TRBJ2-1; D unresolved. There are 12 residues in the CDR3. The germline V gene has CDR1 SGHVS and CDR2 FNYEAQ. The V gene lost 8 bases and the J gene lost 8 bases, with 13 bases spanning the gap. The CDR3 spells CASGPRVHEQFF. The CDR3 bases are TGTGCCAGCGGACCACGCGTTCATGAGCAGTTCTTC.

The chain is built from TRBV6-5 and TRBJ1-3; D is ambiguous. This CDR3 is 13 amino acids long. Germline CDR1 reads MNHEY; CDR2 reads SVGAGI. The V end was cut by 8 bases, the J end by 0 bases, with 8 bases between. The DNA of the CDR3 is TGTGCCAGCGGGCGGCGCTCTGGAAACACCATATATTTT. This encodes CASGRRSGNTIYF.

The chain carries TRBV28 and TRBJ2-3; D might be TRBD1 (6 bases). The CDR3 sequence is 15 residues long. V was pared by 6 bases and J by 4 bases, with 17 bases between. The germline gives CDR1 MDHEN, CDR2 SYDVKM. The CDR3 region is CASSLYQGTPDTQYF. CDR3 bases: TGTGCCAGCAGCCTATATCAGGGGACCCCAGATACGCAGTATTTT.

The CDR3 spells CASRTGLTNEKLFF. DNA for the CDR3: TGCGCCAGCCGGACAGGGCTCACTAATGAAAAACTGTTTTTT. The chain employs TRBV5-1 and TRBJ1-4, with TRBD1 matching over 8 bases. V was pared by 7 bases and J by 2 bases, with 4 bases of the junction left unmatched. The CDR3 is made up of 14 amino acids. The germline V gene encodes CDR1 SGHRS and CDR2 YFSETQ.

The table lists this clone with a few counts. The J gene is TRBJ2-2, the V gene TRBV11-2; TRBD1 aligns across 8 bases. The CDR3 covers 14 residues. V lost 2 bases to trimming and J lost 7 bases; unmatched junction nucleotides: 3. CDR1 SGHAT and CDR2 FQNNGV come from the germline V gene. The CDR3 region has the DNA TGTGCCAGCAGCTTACAGGGGGCGATCGGGGAGCTGTTTTTT. Protein product: CASSLQGAIGELFF.

V gene TRBV7-2 combines with J gene TRBJ1-5; a weak D match, TRBD1 (5 bases). The V gene lost 5 bases and the J gene lost 9 bases, with 14 bases spanning the gap. CDR1 and CDR2 from the germline V gene are SGHTA and FQGNSA. CDR3 length: 13 residues. The CDR3 coding sequence is TGTGCCAGCAGCCCAGGGAAAGGGCTGCCCCAGCATTTT. It codes for CASSPGKGLPQHF.

The chain employs TRBV28 and TRBJ1-2; D is unresolved. Trimming pared 4 bases from V and 4 bases from J, leaving 10 bases between. The CDR3 has 13 amino acids. Germline-derived CDR1 and CDR2 are MDHEN and SYDVKM. The CDR3 protein is CASSWANLYGYTF. The CDR3 DNA is TGTGCCAGCAGTTGGGCTAATCTCTATGGCTACACCTTC.

The V gene is TRBV7-6, the J gene TRBJ2-5; no definite D call. V shed 1 base and J shed 4 bases, with 13 bases lying between them. The CDR3 runs to 15 residues. Germline assignment: CDR1 SGHVS and CDR2 FNYEAQ. The CDR3: CASSLEAGFSETQYF. The CDR3 DNA is TGTGCCAGCAGCTTAGAGGCAGGTTTTTCAGAGACCCAGTACTTC.

The chain recombines TRBV2 with TRBJ2-1; D ambiguous. The CDR3 extends over 14 amino acids. The V gene lost 4 bases and the J gene lost 0 bases, with 7 bases spanning the gap. The germline CDR1 and CDR2 sequences are SNHLY and FYNNEI. CDR3 DNA sequence: TGTGCCAGCAGTGGTATCAGCTCCTACAATGAGCAGTTCTTC. Amino acid sequence: CASSGISSYNEQFF.

This chain joins TRBV30 and TRBJ2-2; 9 bases map to TRBD2. The germline V gene encodes CDR1 GTSNPN and CDR2 SVGIG (reference sequence). The CDR3 has 15 residues. V trimming: 0 bases; J trimming: 7 bases; junction bases outside the gene matches: 6. CDR3 amino acids: CAWSVTAGGVGELFF. For the CDR3, the DNA is TGTGCCTGGAGTGTAACAGCGGGAGGAGTCGGGGAGCTGTTTTTT. Based on the CDR3 plus reference TRBV30 and TRBJ2-2, the full variable domain is SQTIHQWPATLVQPVGSPLSLECTVEGTSNPNLYWYRQAAGRGLQLLFYSVGIGQISSEVPQNLSASRPQDRQFILSSKKLLLSDSGFYLCAWSVTAGGVGELFFGEGSRLTVL.

The chain employs TRBV7-3 and TRBJ2-1; D may be TRBD1 (5 bases). The germline V and J ends were trimmed by 2 bases and 1 base, with 9 bases remaining between them. The CDR3 loop spans 15 amino acids. Germline loops: CDR1 SGHTA, CDR2 FQGTGA. CDR3 amino acids: CASSLAKGSYNEQFF. The CDR3 DNA reads as TGTGCCAGCAGCTTAGCCAAGGGGTCCTACAATGAGCAGTTCTTC.

The chain recombines TRBV30 with TRBJ2-5; D remains ambiguous. V lost 0 bases, J lost 7 bases, and 12 bases lay in between. The germline CDR1 and CDR2 sequences are GTSNPN and SVGIG (reference sequence). The length of the CDR3 is 13 residues. CDR3 amino acids: CAWSVMGMGTQYF. CDR3 in DNA: TGTGCCTGGAGTGTTATGGGAATGGGGACCCAGTACTTC.

This sequence joins TRBV5-6 and TRBJ2-3; 10 bases are shared with TRBD2. V lost 0 bases to trimming and J lost 0 bases; unmatched junction nucleotides: 4. CDR1 is SGHDT and CDR2 is YYEEEE in the germline V gene. There are 17 residues in the CDR3. CDR3 nucleotide sequence: TGTGCCAGCAGCTTGGGGACTAGCGGTACTAGCACAGATACGCAGTATTTT. This sequence encodes CASSLGTSGTSTDTQYF.

The chain recombines TRBV10-1 with TRBJ2-7; D is undetermined. The CDR3 covers 13 residues. Germline CDR1 is WNHNN and CDR2 is SYGVQD (reference sequence). Trimming stripped 0 bases from V and 3 bases from J, with 6 bases between. The CDR3 loop is CASSESVLYEQYF. DNA for the CDR3: TGCGCCAGCAGTGAGTCCGTTCTCTACGAGCAGTACTTC.

This clone was found once. This rearrangement joins TRBV11-1 to TRBJ2-7; 8 nucleotides line up with TRBD2. Trimming at V came to 0 bases and at J to 2 bases, leaving 9 bases not matched to a gene. The length of the CDR3 is 17 residues. Looked up from germline, CDR1 is SGHAT and CDR2 is FQDESV (reference sequence). The CDR3 loop reads CASSLALGAGVPYEQYF. CDR3 DNA: TGTGCCAGCAGCTTAGCGCTGGGAGCGGGAGTCCCCTACGAGCAGTACTTC.

This clone was detected a few times. This rearrangement joins TRBV6-5 to TRBJ1-1; maybe TRBD1 (6 bases). The germline V gene has CDR1 MNHEY and CDR2 SVGAGI. Trimming took 2 bases from V and 7 from J, leaving 17 bases between them. This CDR3 has 15 amino acids. The DNA of the CDR3 is TGTGCCAGCAGTTACGGGTTGGGGGGCAGGGGTGAAGCTTTCTTT. Its translation is CASSYGLGGRGEAFF.

The gene calls are TRBV6-1 and TRBJ2-7, with D tentatively TRBD1 or TRBD2 (5 bases each). V was shortened by 9 bases and J by 5 bases, with 20 bases between the two germline ends. This CDR3 contains 14 residues. In germline, CDR1 is MNHNS, CDR2 SASEGT. The CDR3 coding sequence is TGTGCCAGTGGGGCGGGTGCGGCCTTCGACGAGCAGTACTTC. It codes for CASGAGAAFDEQYF.